What follows are 32 T cell receptor beta chains derived from one specimen sequenced in a study of OX40 agonist ivuxolimab in advanced cancers. Assay used: immunoSEQ multiplex PCR; TCRdb lists only in-frame clones, some missing. The sample includes about 69,000 clones, around nine tenths seen only once; the top ten take about 5.5%. The specimen comprised CD4+ or CD8+ T cells sorted from blood, sampled in a trial of the OX40 agonist ivuxolimab. The source is an adult with an advanced solid tumor such as melanoma, head and neck, liver or kidney cancer.

The chain joins TRBV30 to TRBJ2-7; TRBD2 might be the D (5 bases). V lost 2 bases and J lost 4, with 9 bases in between. Germline-derived CDR1 and CDR2 are GTSNPN and SVGIG (reference sequence). The CDR3 has 12 residues. The CDR3: CAWSPLGYEQYF. The CDR3 bases are TGTGCCTGGAGTCCACTAGGGTACGAGCAGTACTTC.

DNA for the CDR3: TGTGCCAGCAGCTTAGATGGTTCCTATAATTCACCCCTCCACTTT. It encodes CASSLDGSYNSPLHF. V and J are TRBV7-8 and TRBJ1-6; D ambiguous. Germline V lookup: CDR1 SGHVS, CDR2 FQNEAQ. V was shortened by 1 base and J by 1 base, with 5 bases between the two germline ends. The CDR3 has 15 residues.

The chain carries TRBV14 and TRBJ1-1, with D maybe TRBD1 (5 bases). This CDR3 is 13 amino acids long. Germline CDR1 SGHDN, CDR2 FVKESK. The germline V and J ends were trimmed by 0 bases and 5 bases, with 7 bases remaining between them. DNA of the CDR3: TGTGCCAGCAGCCAAGATCGGGGGACTGAAGCTTTCTTT. Amino acid sequence: CASSQDRGTEAFF.

The V gene is TRBV7-9, the J gene TRBJ1-3; D unclear. This CDR3 spans 18 amino acids. CDR1 and CDR2 from the germline V gene are SEHNR and FQNEAQ (reference sequence). V was trimmed by 0 bases and J by 0 bases, leaving 15 bases between them. In DNA, the CDR3 is TGTGCCAGCAGCTTAGCGGCCGGTCGGAAAAGCTCTGGAAACACCATATATTTT. This encodes CASSLAAGRKSSGNTIYF.

The rearrangement uses TRBV4-1 and TRBJ1-5, with D unclear. CDR3 length equals 13 residues. Germline V lookup: CDR1 MGHRA, CDR2 YSYEKL. V lost 4 bases to trimming and J lost 6 bases, with 10 bases between them. The CDR3 loop is CASSPPGSQPQHF. The CDR3 DNA reads as TGCGCCAGCAGCCCTCCTGGGAGTCAGCCCCAGCATTTT.

The V gene is TRBV27, the J gene TRBJ2-7; D may correspond to TRBD1 or TRBD2 (5 bases each). This CDR3 spans 16 amino acids. Germline V gives CDR1 MNHEY, CDR2 SMNVEV (reference sequence). V was shortened by 0 bases and J by 3 bases, with 15 bases between the two germline ends. CDR3 loop: CASSLSPGPLFYEQYF. As DNA, the CDR3 is TGTGCCAGCAGTTTATCACCGGGACCTCTTTTCTACGAGCAGTACTTC.

CDR3 bases: TGTGCCAGTAGTGTTGGACAGGGGAACACTGAAGCTTTCTTT. This gives the protein CASSVGQGNTEAFF. This sequence joins TRBV19 and TRBJ1-1; 8 bases line up with TRBD1. CDR1 is LNHDA, CDR2 SQIVND, per germline (reference sequence). V gave up 5 bases and J gave up 1 base; unmatched junction bases: 3. This CDR3 has 14 amino acids.

The J gene is TRBJ1-2, the V gene TRBV7-6; no definite D call. The germline gives CDR1 SGHVS, CDR2 FNYEAQ. Between the trimmed V and J ends, which lost 5 bases and 4 bases, there was a span of 14 bases. The CDR3 has 14 residues. The CDR3 sequence: CASSPRGGGYGYTF. The CDR3 nucleotides read TGTGCCAGCAGCCCACGGGGAGGCGGCTATGGCTACACCTTC.

This clone appeared once. The chain joins TRBV28 to TRBJ2-7; D remains unclear. The CDR3 consists of 14 residues. V was pared by 4 bases and J by 2 bases, with 12 bases between. Germline CDR1 MDHEN, CDR2 SYDVKM. The CDR3 is CASSWVPNPYEQYF. The CDR3 DNA is TGTGCCAGCAGTTGGGTACCCAACCCCTACGAGCAGTACTTC.

The chain recombines TRBV7-9 with TRBJ2-1; D uncertain. The germline V gene has CDR1 SEHNR and CDR2 FQNEAQ (reference sequence). The CDR3 contains 12 residues. The V and J ends lost 2 bases and 7 bases respectively, with 6 bases between them. DNA of the CDR3: TGTGCCAGCAGCTTAATCAAGAATGAGCAGTTCTTC. As protein: CASSLIKNEQFF.

V usage is TRBV4-1 and J usage is TRBJ2-2; D ambiguous. Trimming removed 10 bases from V and 7 bases from J, with 10 bases in between. Germline CDR1 MGHRA, CDR2 YSYEKL. The CDR3 is made up of 11 amino acids. The CDR3 coding sequence is TGCGCCACGGGTGGTGGCGGGGAGCTGTTTTTT. Translating it yields CATGGGGELFF.

The genes are TRBV6-5 and TRBJ2-7; D is undetermined. With 0 bases removed from V and 3 bases from J, the gap between germline ends came to 9 bases. CDR3 length: 14 amino acids. Germline lookup yields CDR1 MNHEY and CDR2 SVGAGI. The CDR3 DNA reads as TGTGCCAGCAGTTACTCGGCACAGAGCTACGAGCAGTACTTC. This translates into CASSYSAQSYEQYF.

On this clone: This sequence may be a read error, since a much larger clone differs from it by one base. Other DNA sequences in the same sample also yield this CDR3. Here the CDR3 reads CASPGEATDTQYF. The CDR3 nucleotides read TGTGCCAGCCCAGGGGAGGCCACAGATACGCAATATTTT. The chain employs TRBV5-4 and TRBJ2-3; either TRBD1 or TRBD2 may fit D (6 bases each). In germline, CDR1 is SGHNT, CDR2 YYREEE (reference sequence). The CDR3 is 13 residues long.

This clone was recorded at least ten times. V gene TRBV10-1 combines with J gene TRBJ2-4, with D perhaps TRBD1 or TRBD2 (5 bases each). Between the trimmed V and J ends, which lost 10 bases and 7 bases, there was a span of 29 bases. CDR3 length: 17 residues. Germline CDR1 and CDR2: WNHNN and SYGVQD (reference sequence). The CDR3 sequence: CATPSRGYRDGFNIQYF. CDR3 coding DNA: TGCGCCACCCCCTCCAGAGGTTATCGGGACGGATTTAACATTCAGTACTTC.

This chain connects TRBV4-1 to TRBJ1-3; 9 bases match TRBD1. After removal of 3 bases from V and 3 bases from J, the junction contained 3 bases not matched to a gene. The CDR3 is 15 residues long. The V gene's germline CDR1 is MGHRA and CDR2 YSYEKL. The DNA for the CDR3 is TGCGCCAGCAGCCATACAGGGGGCGATGGAAACACCATATATTTT. This gives the protein CASSHTGGDGNTIYF.

The V gene is TRBV5-6, the J gene TRBJ1-5, with D maybe TRBD1 (5 bases). This CDR3 is built from 15 residues. The V and J ends lost 4 bases and 3 bases respectively, with 14 bases between them. Per the germline V gene, CDR1 is SGHDT and CDR2 is YYEEEE. CDR3 region: CASSTGTSDNQPQHF. The CDR3 DNA reads TGTGCCAGCAGCACCGGGACGAGCGACAATCAGCCCCAGCATTTT.

Comment on this clone: One junction end does not reproduce the germline sequence, and a read error may be involved. Other DNA sequences in this specimen translate into the identical CDR3. The genes are TRBV4-1 and TRBJ1-1; D remains unclear. CDR3 length: 13 amino acids. The V gene's germline CDR1 is MGHRA and CDR2 YSYEKL. CDR3 amino acids: CASSQFPNTEAFF. In nucleotides, the CDR3 is TGCGCCAGCAGCCAATTCCCGAACACTGAAGCCTTCTTT.

The chain employs TRBV27 and TRBJ2-7; D may be TRBD2 (7 bases). The CDR3 has 14 residues. The V gene's germline CDR1 is MNHEY and CDR2 SMNVEV (reference sequence). Trimming stripped 6 bases from V and 5 bases from J, with 17 bases between. As DNA, the CDR3 is TGTGCCAGCAGCTTAAGTTGGGGGGGCGACGAGCAGTACTTC. This codes for CASSLSWGGDEQYF.

This chain uses TRBV6-1 with TRBJ1-2; D remains ambiguous. V was cut by 5 bases and J by 6 bases, with 13 bases left in between. The CDR3 is 13 residues long. CDR1 is MNHNS, CDR2 SASEGT, per germline. The CDR3 DNA sequence: TGTGCCAGCAGTTTAGCCCCGGGTGATGGCTACACCTTC. This gives the protein CASSLAPGDGYTF.

The chain carries TRBV4-1 and TRBJ1-1; no reliable D call. The germline V gene encodes CDR1 MGHRA and CDR2 YSYEKL. Trimming removed 6 bases at V and 3 bases at J, with 11 bases between. CDR3 size: 13 residues. CDR3 bases: TGCGCCAGCAGGTTCCTCGGGGACACTGAAGCTTTCTTT. It yields the protein CASRFLGDTEAFF.

This clone was found once. The genes are TRBV4-1 and TRBJ2-7; maybe TRBD2 (6 bases). Per germline, CDR1 MGHRA and CDR2 YSYEKL. The CDR3 loop spans 15 amino acids. Trimming removed 1 base at V and 4 bases at J, with 14 bases between. CDR3 sequence: CASSQGPSVLYEQYF. The CDR3 DNA is TGCGCCAGCAGCCAAGGTCCTAGCGTTCTTTACGAGCAGTACTTC.

This chain joins TRBV7-2 and TRBJ2-3; 9 nucleotides align to TRBD1. This CDR3 comprises 15 residues. Germline CDR1 reads SGHTA; CDR2 reads FQGNSA. Trimming removed 2 bases from V and 4 bases from J; junction bases left unmatched: 4. CDR3 sequence (DNA): TGTGCCAGCAGCTTATGGGACAGGGCCCCAGATACGCAGTATTTT. Its protein is CASSLWDRAPDTQYF.

This sequence joins TRBV4-1 and TRBJ2-7; 8 bases are a match to TRBD1. Germline V lookup: CDR1 MGHRA, CDR2 YSYEKL. The V gene end was trimmed by 1 base and the J gene end by 1 base; junction bases not matched to a gene: 9. The CDR3 loop spans 17 amino acids. CDR3 region: CASSQGSQGARSYEQYF. For the CDR3, the DNA is TGCGCCAGCAGCCAAGGGTCCCAGGGGGCAAGGTCCTACGAGCAGTACTTC.

The CDR3: CASSQFTDNNSPLHF. The CDR3, as DNA: TGCGCCAGCAGCCAATTTACAGATAATAATTCACCCCTCCACTTT. This chain joins TRBV4-3 and TRBJ1-6; the D is unclear. Trimming pared 2 bases from V and 5 bases from J, leaving 10 bases between. The CDR3 contains 15 residues. Looked up from germline, CDR1 is LGHNA and CDR2 is YSLEER.

This clone has more than one count but fewer than ten. The gene calls are TRBV5-1 and TRBJ1-1; 7 bases fit TRBD1. CDR1 SGHRS and CDR2 YFSETQ come from the germline V gene. Trimming took 3 bases from V and 0 from J; bases not matched to a gene: 2. This CDR3 region has 14 residues. The CDR3 region is CASSSGQMNTEAFF. The CDR3 DNA reads TGCGCCAGCAGCTCGGGACAGATGAACACTGAAGCTTTCTTT.

The chain combines TRBV9 with TRBJ2-2, with a weak D call TRBD2 (6 bases). Trimming removed 1 base from V and 1 base from J, with 11 bases in between. Germline V gene data show CDR1 as SGDLS and CDR2 as YYNGEE. The CDR3 loop spans 16 amino acids. The CDR3 reads CASSVIPGGNTGELFF. The CDR3 bases are TGTGCCAGCAGCGTAATTCCCGGGGGGAACACCGGGGAGCTGTTTTTT.

V and J are TRBV10-1 and TRBJ2-7, with D maybe TRBD2 (7 bases). CDR1 is WNHNN, CDR2 SYGVQD, per germline (reference sequence). V was shortened by 5 bases and J by 2 bases, with 22 bases between the two germline ends. This CDR3 contains 17 residues. Written as DNA, the CDR3 is TGCGCCAGCAGTCTCTTATCAGAGGGGGGGATTCCCTACGAGCAGTACTTC. Translated, it gives CASSLLSEGGIPYEQYF.

The rearrangement uses TRBV5-4 and TRBJ1-1, with D tentatively TRBD1 (5 bases). In germline, CDR1 is SGHNT, CDR2 YYREEE (reference sequence). The CDR3 is 14 amino acids. The ends were cut back, 3 bases at V and 2 bases at J, with 11 bases in the middle. The CDR3 DNA sequence: TGTGCCAGCAGCTGGAGGGGCGGTAACACTGAAGCTTTCTTT. Translation gives CASSWRGGNTEAFF.

This chain joins TRBV9 and TRBJ2-4; D not certain. The germline V and J ends were trimmed by 2 bases and 0 bases, with 6 bases remaining between them. The germline V gene has CDR1 SGDLS and CDR2 YYNGEE. The CDR3 spans 14 residues. The CDR3 DNA reads TGTGCCAGCAGCGTCGCCATAGCCAAAAACATTCAGTACTTC. Translating it yields CASSVAIAKNIQYF.

There are a few counts of this clone. The sample holds other DNA sequences that translate to the same CDR3. The chain is built from TRBV28 and TRBJ2-3; 12 nucleotides agree with TRBD2. Per germline, CDR1 MDHEN and CDR2 SYDVKM. V dropped 8 bases and J dropped 1; count of bases not matched to a gene: 4. The CDR3 consists of 15 residues. CDR3 region: CASRRLAGGTDTQYF. Written as DNA, the CDR3 is TGTGCCAGCCGGCGACTAGCGGGGGGCACAGATACGCAGTATTTT.

This clone was counted once. The J gene is TRBJ2-3, the V gene TRBV27; D is ambiguous. CDR3 size: 15 residues. V was shortened by 3 bases and J by 1 base, with 11 bases between the two germline ends. Germline loops: CDR1 MNHEY, CDR2 SMNVEV (reference sequence). The CDR3 region has the DNA TGTGCCAGCAGTTTCCTACCGTTTGGCACAGATACGCAGTATTTT. Protein product: CASSFLPFGTDTQYF.

In this sample, this clone turned up once. The rearrangement uses TRBV19 and TRBJ2-7, with 7 bases lining up with TRBD1. The CDR3 loop spans 14 amino acids. The V gene's germline CDR1 is LNHDA and CDR2 SQIVND (reference sequence). J was trimmed by 1 base and V by 5 bases; bases with no gene match: 5. The chain's CDR3 is CASSDRDASYEQYF. Here the CDR3 DNA reads TGTGCCAGTAGTGACAGGGACGCGTCCTACGAGCAGTACTTC. The entire variable domain, with the rest obtained from reference TRBV19 and TRBJ2-7, is as follows: DGGITQSPKYLFRKEGQNVTLSCEQNLNHDAMYWYRQDPGQGLRLIYYSQIVNDFQKGDIAEGYSVSREKKESFPLTVTSAQKNPTAFYLCASSDRDASYEQYFGPGTRLTVT.